This T cell receptor (beta chain) is drawn from a study of blood T cell repertoires in COVID-19 (dated by TCRdb to the early 2020s). A note on the overall study: Samples covering the acute and convalescent phases of COVID-19 were provided by collaborators in the United States, Italy and Spain. Sample metadata almost always included a de-identified subject ID, COVID-19 status, age in years and sex. Where HLA class I and class II types were available, the types were taken from metadata supplied by the sample provider, not from assay-based typing. Samples came from the ongoing ImmuneRACE study (first 160 participants) plus 1,254 subjects from 6 global collaborators. The repertoires were made available in a free public database intended to serve as a resource for research on the immune response to SARS-CoV-2. The material from the prospective study consisted of cDNA or gDNA derived from T cells, B-cell-depleted T cells, or PBMCs. The dataset comprised deeply sampled blood TCRbeta repertoires from subjects exposed to, actively infected with, or recovered from COVID-19.

Worth noting for this clone: No cognate antigen has been identified for it. The input lacks base qualities; no much larger clone sits a single base away.

V and J are truncated by 4 bases and 5 bases respectively, leaving an intervening sequence of 21 bases. The germline V gene gives CDR1 as MNHEY and CDR2 as SVGEGT. The CDR3 starts with the cysteine, ends with the phenylalanine, and has 17 residues. CDR3 DNA is the only sequence kept; it has 51 bases, read in frame from the first base. The paper's findings and limits, for the study overall: How much clinical and demographic metadata was included differed by source and by participant, and the metadata was provided uncurated.

TCRbeta CDR3 regions were amplified from genomic DNA by means of the immunoSEQ Assay, a bias-controlled multiplex PCR. The authors' pipeline ran thus. The number of nucleated cells in each sample was estimated from the amplification of reference gene primers within the assay. Sequence reads were collapsed and filtered to measure the absolute abundance of every unique TCRbeta CDR3 rearrangement. For each sample, productive Simpson clonality was calculated by taking the square root of Simpson's diversity index across productive rearrangements. TCRdb obtained this table from immuneACCESS and retained in-frame rearrangements with V and J assigned. These tables miss some clones; where compared with another copy, unresolved V genes account for less than half of the shortfall, and the remainder is unexplained. The V and J calls and clone size are taken from that table; D and trimming were inferred from the DNA. Across this sample there are 66,000 or so clones, with over 75% seen only once. Together, the top ten hold about 9.8% of the sample.

The collaborating institutions used their own protocols to collect whole blood in K2EDTA tubes. Collaborator samples were shipped for TCRbeta analysis as frozen whole blood, isolated PBMCs, or DNA extracted from either sample type. This receptor was obtained from a human donor in a cohort sampled during active COVID-19. This sequence uses TRBV6-2 or TRBV6-3 and TRBJ2-1; a tentative D call is TRBD2 (7 bases match). The specimen sequenced was peripheral blood. Here is the DNA: TGTGCCAGCAGTTCCCACCTCGCGGGGGCCCCCGACAATGAGCAGTTCTTC. Its translation is CASSSHLAGAPDNEQFF.